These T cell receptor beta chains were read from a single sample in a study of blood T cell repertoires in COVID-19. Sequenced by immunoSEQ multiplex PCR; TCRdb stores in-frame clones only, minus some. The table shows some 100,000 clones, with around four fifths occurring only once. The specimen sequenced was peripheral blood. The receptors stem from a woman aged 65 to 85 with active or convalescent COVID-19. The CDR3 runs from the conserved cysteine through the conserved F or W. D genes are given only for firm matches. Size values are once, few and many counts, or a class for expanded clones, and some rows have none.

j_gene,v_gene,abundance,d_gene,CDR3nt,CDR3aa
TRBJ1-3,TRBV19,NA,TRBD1,TGTGCCAGTAAAGGGGGCCTTATTAGCTCTGGAAACACCATATATTTT,CASKGGLISSGNTIYF
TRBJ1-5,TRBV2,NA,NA,TGTGCCAGCAGTGAAGGGAGGGGCAATCAGCCCCAGCATTTT,CASSEGRGNQPQHF
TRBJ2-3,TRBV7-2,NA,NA,TGTGCCAGCAGCTTAGCTGTACTCCAGGCAGATACGCAGTATTTT,CASSLAVLQADTQYF
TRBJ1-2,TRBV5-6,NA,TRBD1,TGTGCCAGCAGCTCCTTGGGACAGGGAGCAGGGGGCTACACCTTC,CASSSLGQGAGGYTF
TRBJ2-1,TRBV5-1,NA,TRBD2,TGCGCCAGCAGCTTGCTAGCGGGAGATGACAATGAGCAGTTCTTC,CASSLLAGDDNEQFF
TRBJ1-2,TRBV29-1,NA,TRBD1,TGCAGCGTGGGACAGGGATTTGGGTATGGCTACACCTTC,CSVGQGFGYGYTF
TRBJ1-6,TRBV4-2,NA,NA,TGTGCCAGCAGCCAAGACCCGGATTCACCCCTCCACTTT,CASSQDPDSPLHF
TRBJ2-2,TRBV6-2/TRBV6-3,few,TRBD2,TGTGCCAGCAGTTACTTTAGGACTAGCGGGGGCGCCACCGGGGAGCTGTTTTTT,CASSYFRTSGGATGELFF
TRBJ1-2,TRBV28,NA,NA,TGTGCCAGCAGCCCCTACCTCATCGTACACTATGGCTACACCTTC,CASSPYLIVHYGYTF
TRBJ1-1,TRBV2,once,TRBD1,TGTGCCAGCAGCGGACAGGGCCCCACTGAAGCTTTCTTT,CASSGQGPTEAFF
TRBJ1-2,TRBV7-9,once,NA,TGTGCCAGCAGCTTAGCGCGAGGAACTGGCTACACCTTC,CASSLARGTGYTF
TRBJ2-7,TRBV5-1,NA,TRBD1,TGCGCCAGCAGCACCGGGACAGGGGGTATTGAGCAGTACTTC,CASSTGTGGIEQYF
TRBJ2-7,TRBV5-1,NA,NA,TGCGCCAGCAGCCGTGGGGGCGGTTCCTACGAGCAGTACTTC,CASSRGGGSYEQYF
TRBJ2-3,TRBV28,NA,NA,TGTGCCAGCAGAGACTCTGGAGATACGCAGTATTTT,CASRDSGDTQYF
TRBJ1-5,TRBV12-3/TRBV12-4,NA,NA,TGTGCCAGCAGTCCAACAAATCAGCCCCAGCATTTT,CASSPTNQPQHF
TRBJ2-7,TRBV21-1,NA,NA,TGTGCCAGCCTACTCTCCTACGAGCAGTACTTC,CASLLSYEQYF
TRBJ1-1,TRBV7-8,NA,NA,TGTGCCAGCAGCTTAATCTTGAACACTGAAGCTTTCTTT,CASSLILNTEAFF
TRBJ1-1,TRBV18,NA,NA,TGTGCCAGCTCACCATTAGTTGACACTGAAGCTTTCTTT,CASSPLVDTEAFF
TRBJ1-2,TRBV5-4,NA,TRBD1,TGTGCCAGCAGCCCCGGCGGACAGGGGAGATATGGCTACACCTTC,CASSPGGQGRYGYTF
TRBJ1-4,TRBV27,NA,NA,TGTGCCAGCAGTTTACAGGGTATTGGTGAAAAACTGTTTTTT,CASSLQGIGEKLFF
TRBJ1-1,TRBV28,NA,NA,TGTGCCAGCAGTTTTTTAAGGGGTGGAAACACTGAAGCTTTCTTT,CASSFLRGGNTEAFF
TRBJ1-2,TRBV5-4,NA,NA,TGTGCCAGCACCCTGGGGGACACAGCTAACTATGGCTACACCTTC,CASTLGDTANYGYTF
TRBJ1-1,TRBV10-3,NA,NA,TGTGCCATCAACAGCCCAGGGGACACTGAAGCTTTCTTT,CAINSPGDTEAFF
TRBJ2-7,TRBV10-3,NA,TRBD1,TGTGCCATCACGAGGGACAGGGAATACGAGCAGTACTTC,CAITRDREYEQYF
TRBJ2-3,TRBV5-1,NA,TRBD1,TGCGCCAGCAGCACAGGTGGGACAGGGTACACAGATACGCAGTATTTT,CASSTGGTGYTDTQYF
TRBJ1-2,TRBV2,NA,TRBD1,TGTGCCAGCAGTTCTTCTTTACAGGGGCCCTATGGCTACACCTTC,CASSSSLQGPYGYTF
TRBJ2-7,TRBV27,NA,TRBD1,TGTGCCAGCAGATGGCTAGGGACAGGAGCCTACGAGCAGTACTTC,CASRWLGTGAYEQYF
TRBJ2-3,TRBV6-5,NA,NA,TGTGCCAGCGTAGCCCGATCCGAACCAGATACGCAGTATTTT,CASVARSEPDTQYF
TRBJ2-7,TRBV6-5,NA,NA,TGTGCCAGCAGTTCCTTAGGACGGGACTACGAGCAGTACTTC,CASSSLGRDYEQYF
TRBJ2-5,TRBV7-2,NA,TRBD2,TGTGCCAGCAGCTTAACAACTAGCGGGGGCACGGAGACCCAGTACTTC,CASSLTTSGGTETQYF
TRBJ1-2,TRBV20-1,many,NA,TGCAGTGCTAGTCTCGTCGGCTATGGCTACACCTTC,CSASLVGYGYTF
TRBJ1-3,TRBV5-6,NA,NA,TGTGCCAGCAGCTTGTGGCAGGGACTGGGAAACACCATATATTTT,CASSLWQGLGNTIYF
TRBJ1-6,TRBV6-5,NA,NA,TGTGCCAGCAGTTACCAGGACAGCACCAATTCACCCCTCCACTTT,CASSYQDSTNSPLHF
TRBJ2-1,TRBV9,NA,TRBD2,TGTGCCAGCAGCCTCACTAGCGGGACTTGGAATGAGCAGTTCTTC,CASSLTSGTWNEQFF
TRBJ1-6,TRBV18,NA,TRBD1,TGTGCCAGCTCACCTGGACAGGGACTGAATTCACCCCTCCACTTT,CASSPGQGLNSPLHF
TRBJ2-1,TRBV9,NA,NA,TGTGCCAGCAGTGAAAGCGGGTCTTACAATGAGCAGTTCTTC,CASSESGSYNEQFF
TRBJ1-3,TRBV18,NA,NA,TGTGCCAGCTCACCCAGGGCAGTCTTCGAGTCGGGAAACACCATATATTTT,CASSPRAVFESGNTIYF
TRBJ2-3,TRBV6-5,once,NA,TGTGCCAGCAGTTCCTACGCGCTTCGTAACACAGATACGCAGTATTTT,CASSSYALRNTDTQYF
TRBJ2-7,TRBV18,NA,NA,TGTGCCAGCTCACGAGGGACTGATACCTACGAGCAGTACTTC,CASSRGTDTYEQYF
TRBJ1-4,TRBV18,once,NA,TGTGCCAGCTCACCTCAGACAGGAACAACTAATGAAAAACTGTTTTTT,CASSPQTGTTNEKLFF
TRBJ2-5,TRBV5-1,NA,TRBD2,TGCGCCAGCAGCTTGGTAGCGGGGGGCCAGGAGACCCAGTACTTC,CASSLVAGGQETQYF
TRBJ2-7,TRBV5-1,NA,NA,TGCGCCAGCAGCTTGGCCGTCGGGGGCGAGCAGTACTTC,CASSLAVGGEQYF